These T cell receptor beta chains were read from a single sample in a study of CD8 T cells in Susac syndrome. TCRdb independently ran MiXCR on the immunoSEQ multiplex PCR reads; one entry per CDR3 protein. The table includes fewer than 80,000 distinct CDR3 sequences, 85% to 95% detected once. Sequencing input: CD8+ T cells from PBMCs. These receptors originate from a human donor with multiple sclerosis. Each CDR3 is given with its conserved first and last residue. A D gene is named only where the DNA matches it firmly. Where a row states a size, it is once, few, many or the class of an expanded clone; other rows omit it.

clone_size cdr3_length j_call v_call d_call cdr3_nt cdr3_aa
. 12 TRBJ2-1 TRBV7-9 TRBD1 TGTGCCAGCAGCCGACAGGGGGACGAGCAGTTCTTC CASSRQGDEQFF
. 16 TRBJ2-3 TRBV9 TRBD2 TGTGCCAGCAGCCCTAGGACTAGCGGGGTTACAGATACGCAGTATTTT CASSPRTSGVTDTQYF
. 14 TRBJ2-7 TRBV15 . TGTGCCACCAGCAGAGTTAAAGGGATCCTCGAGCAGTACTTC CATSRVKGILEQYF
. 13 TRBJ2-1 TRBV5-1 . TGCGCCAGCAGCTTGGGGCAGGACAATGAGCAGTTCTTC CASSLGQDNEQFF
. 16 TRBJ2-2 TRBV20-1 . TGCAGTGCGGAATTGGACGGGGGTAGGCACACCGGGGAGCTGTTTTTT CSAELDGGRHTGELFF
. 15 TRBJ2-7 TRBV11-2 TRBD1 TGTGCCAGCACCCGACCCGGGACAGGGCCCTACGAGCAGTACTTC CASTRPGTGPYEQYF
once 13 TRBJ2-7 TRBV27 . TGTGCCAGCAGTTTAAGGGACCTGGGGGAGCAGTACTTC CASSLRDLGEQYF
. 17 TRBJ1-2 TRBV7-9 . TGTGCCAGCAGCTTAGCACCCCGCAGGCCCGACAGGTTGGGCTACACCTTC CASSLAPRRPDRLGYTF
. 16 TRBJ1-5 TRBV6-6 TRBD1 TGTGCCAGCACACAGGGGTCGTGGGGCGTCAATCAGCCCCAGCATTTT CASTQGSWGVNQPQHF
. 14 TRBJ1-4 TRBV7-9 . TGTGCCAGCAGCCCTCCCCCACGGAATGAAAAACTGTTTTTT CASSPPPRNEKLFF
. 13 TRBJ2-7 TRBV5-6 . TGTGCCAGCAGCTTGTCAGGAGGGCACGAGCAGTACTTC CASSLSGGHEQYF
. 11 TRBJ2-2 TRBV5-6 . TGTGCCAGCAGCTACACCGGGGAGCTGTTTTTT CASSYTGELFF
. 16 TRBJ2-1 TRBV29-1 . TGCAGCGTCGTGGGAGGTGACCGAGGACCCTACAATGAGCAGTTCTTC CSVVGGDRGPYNEQFF
. 16 TRBJ1-1 TRBV20-1 . TGCAGTGCTAGAGTTTCTGGGTGGGGCGAGAACACTGAAGCTTTCTTT CSARVSGWGENTEAFF
. 14 TRBJ2-7 TRBV29-1 . TGCAGCGTTGAAAGGGACACCAGCTCCTACGAGCAGTACTTC CSVERDTSSYEQYF
. 14 TRBJ1-6 TRBV30 . TGTGCCTGGACTAGGGGGGTACGGGGTTCACCCCTCCACTTT CAWTRGVRGSPLHF
. 13 TRBJ2-1 TRBV24-1 TRBD1 TGTGCCACCCGGGTAGGGGGCGAGGATGAGCAGTTCTTC CATRVGGEDEQFF
. 16 TRBJ2-6 TRBV28 . TGTGCCAGCACCCCGGGGGGCGCCTCTGGGGCCAACGTCCTGACTTTC CASTPGGASGANVLTF
. 17 TRBJ1-5 TRBV7-8 . TGTGCCAGCAGCTTAGGGCGATGGGCGAATAGCAATCAGCCCCAGCATTTT CASSLGRWANSNQPQHF
. 14 TRBJ2-7 TRBV5-4 . TGTGCCAGCAGCCGCGGACAGACCGACTACGAGCAGTACTTC CASSRGQTDYEQYF
. 13 TRBJ2-1 TRBV7-9 TRBD1 TGTGCCAGCCTAAAACCAGGGGGCGATGAGCAGTTCTTC CASLKPGGDEQFF
. 16 TRBJ1-6 TRBV2 . TGTGCCAGCAGTGAAGGGGACTTGGGATTTCGTTCACCCCTCCACTTT CASSEGDLGFRSPLHF
. 11 TRBJ2-1 TRBV29-1 . TGCAGCCCCAAGGTAATGCGCGAGCAGTTCTTC CSPKVMREQFF
. 14 TRBJ1-2 TRBV20-1 TRBD1 TGCAGTGCTAGACCACAGGGGGAGAACTATGGCTACACCTTC CSARPQGENYGYTF
. 15 TRBJ2-3 TRBV6-2/TRBV6-3 TRBD2 TGTGCCAGCAGTGATAGGACTAGCGGCACAGATACGCAGTATTTT CASSDRTSGTDTQYF